The clone carrying this T cell receptor (beta chain) showed up just once. What it binds is unknown. The repertoire was sequenced with immunoSEQ multiplex PCR; TCRdb's copy has only in-frame clones and lacks some. The table includes 90,000 to 150,000 clones, around 93% detected once. This sample is drawn from a study of siplizumab effects on memory and regulatory T cells. V was clipped by 0 bases and J by 6 bases, with 12 bases between them. The CDR3 is made up of 15 amino acids. The germline gives CDR1 SGHDN, CDR2 FVKESK. Findings and caveats of the study: The diversity of naive T cells seemed greater than that of memory cells, and their alloresponse contribution seemed major. With siplizumab, cumulative frequency of CD4+ memory-derived alloreactive sequences dropped significantly.

The gene calls are TRBV14 and TRBJ1-3; D possibly corresponds to TRBD1 (5 bases). This TCR came from a human donor in good health. Input material: non-Treg CD4+ T cells sorted from blood. The CDR3 loop is CASSQDERTINTIYF. CDR3 bases: TGTGCCAGCAGCCAAGATGAAAGGACAATAAACACCATATATTTT.